One sample yielded the 19 T cell receptor beta chains listed below, sequenced in a study of PD-1 blockade in classical Hodgkin lymphoma. Each and every patient relapsed after autologous stem cell transplantation, and patients got differing brentuximab vedotin exposure. TCRdb's copy holds only in-frame clones and misses some; the assay was immunoSEQ multiplex PCR. The sample holds 40,000 to 65,000 clones; over 70% are singletons and the top ten take approximately 15%. The sample in question was peripheral blood mononuclear cells (PBMCs), obtained at baseline. These receptors came from a human donor with classical Hodgkin lymphoma.

The rearrangement links TRBV4-3 to TRBJ2-3; 8 positions match TRBD2. CDR3 length: 17 residues. V was pared by 1 base and J by 3 bases, with 9 bases of the junction left unmatched. Germline lookup yields CDR1 LGHNA and CDR2 YSLEER. CDR3 DNA: TGCGCCAGCAGCCAAGCACCGGGACTAGTAGGGACAGATACGCAGTATTTT. Translating gives CASSQAPGLVGTDTQYF.

The gene calls are TRBV28 and TRBJ1-2; D is undetermined. The V end was cut by 4 bases, the J end by 2 bases, with 5 bases between. The germline V gene encodes CDR1 MDHEN and CDR2 SYDVKM. The CDR3 is 12 amino acids. CDR3 sequence: CASSWENYGYTF. The CDR3, as DNA: TGTGCCAGCAGTTGGGAGAACTATGGCTACACCTTC.

The V gene is TRBV28, the J gene TRBJ1-4; D is undetermined. In germline, CDR1 is MDHEN, CDR2 SYDVKM. The CDR3 has 13 amino acids. Trimming stripped 3 bases from V and 7 bases from J, with 9 bases between. CDR3 nucleotide sequence: TGTGCCAGCAGTTTGGTTCATTTTGAAAAACTGTTTTTT. This sequence encodes CASSLVHFEKLFF.

J is TRBJ2-2 and V is TRBV5-6; D gene uncertain. V was cut by 3 bases and J by 4 bases, with 10 bases left in between. The CDR3 has 14 residues. CDR1 is SGHDT, CDR2 YYEEEE, per germline. This CDR3 is CASSYFSFTGELFF. DNA for the CDR3: TGTGCCAGCAGCTACTTCTCCTTCACCGGGGAGCTGTTTTTT.

The rearrangement joins TRBV30 to TRBJ2-7, with no clear D. The CDR3 spans 11 residues. V lost 5 bases, J lost 5 bases, and 10 bases lay in between. Germline loops: CDR1 GTSNPN, CDR2 SVGIG (reference sequence). The DNA of the CDR3 is TGTGCCTGGGGGTTAAGGAACGAGCAGTACGTC. Its protein product is CAWGLRNEQYV.

V and J are TRBV19 and TRBJ1-1; D is undetermined. Germline CDR1 and CDR2: LNHDA and SQIVND (reference sequence). V lost 4 bases, J lost 8 bases, and 23 bases lay in between. This CDR3 has 16 amino acids. The CDR3 protein is CASSTRGRRGGPEAFF. The CDR3 bases are TGTGCCAGTAGTACCCGAGGGAGGAGAGGAGGACCCGAAGCTTTCTTT.

This clone showed up just a few times. Here the CDR3 reads CASGLAPKETQYF. The CDR3, as DNA: TGTGCTAGTGGTTTAGCTCCAAAAGAGACCCAGTACTTC. J is TRBJ2-5 and V is TRBV12-5; unclear D gene. The CDR3 contains 13 residues. The germline CDR1 and CDR2 sequences are LGHNT and FRNRAP. The V end was cut by 3 bases, the J end by 3 bases, with 8 bases between.

The chain couples TRBV25-1 to TRBJ2-7; D might be TRBD2 (6 bases). CDR1 MGHDK and CDR2 SYGVNS come from the germline V gene. Trimming removed 11 bases from V and 0 bases from J, with 14 bases in between. The CDR3 runs to 13 residues. CDR3 nucleotide sequence: TGTGCCGGGAGGACGGCTAGCTCCTACGAGCAGTACGTC. Encoded protein: CAGRTASSYEQYV.

V and J are TRBV6-6 and TRBJ1-3; tentatively, D is TRBD1 (5 bases). The CDR3 length is 14 residues. V lost 6 bases, J lost 0 bases, and 9 bases lay in between. Germline V gene lookup returns CDR1 MNHNY and CDR2 SVGAGI (reference sequence). The DNA of the CDR3 is TGTGCCAGCAGGGGGCAGAGCTCTGGAAACACCATATATTTT. Its protein is CASRGQSSGNTIYF.

The J gene is TRBJ1-2, the V gene TRBV6-1, with D uncertain. This CDR3 is 15 amino acids long. CDR1 and CDR2 (germline): MNHNS, SASEGT. Trimming took off 2 bases at V and 1 base at J, with 11 bases between the two ends. The DNA of the CDR3 is TGTGCCAGCAGTGAATACCAAACAATTAACTATGGCTACACCTTC. Protein sequence: CASSEYQTINYGYTF.

This clone has a single count. The chain joins TRBV5-8 to TRBJ1-5; unclear D gene. Trimming took 4 bases from V and 0 from J, leaving 14 bases between them. This CDR3 comprises 16 residues. The V gene's germline CDR1 is SGHTS and CDR2 YDEGEE. Here the CDR3 DNA reads TGTGCCAGCAGCCCGCCACCCCGAAGTAGCAATCAGCCCCAGCATTTT. Its translation: CASSPPPRSSNQPQHF.

This rearrangement joins TRBV7-9 to TRBJ1-5, with D perhaps TRBD1 (6 bases). Germline V gene sequence: CDR1 SEHNR, CDR2 FQNEAQ (reference sequence). The length of the CDR3 is 15 residues. V was clipped by 3 bases and J by 4 bases, with 13 bases between them. CDR3 sequence reads: CASSLGASGNQPQHF. The DNA for the CDR3 is TGTGCCAGCAGCTTGGGGGCCTCGGGGAATCAGCCCCAGCATTTT.

The rearrangement links TRBV5-4 to TRBJ2-3, with 10 nucleotides matching TRBD2. The CDR3 spans 15 residues. CDR1 and CDR2 (germline): SGHNT, YYREEE (reference sequence). V shed 0 bases, J shed 5 bases, and the junction held 3 bases outside the gene matches. The CDR3 DNA reads TGTGCCAGCAGCTTGGCAGTAGCGGGAGGAGATACGCAGTATTTT. Its protein is CASSLAVAGGDTQYF.

The J gene is TRBJ2-3, the V gene TRBV30; D may be TRBD1 or TRBD2 (5 bases each). CDR3 length equals 15 residues. In germline, CDR1 is GTSNPN, CDR2 SVGIG (reference sequence). V shed 5 bases and J shed 3 bases, with 18 bases lying between them. The CDR3 region has the DNA TGTGCCTGGCAGTCCGGGACCCTATGGACAGATACGCAGTATTTT. Translated, it gives CAWQSGTLWTDTQYF.

The V and J genes are TRBV7-6 and TRBJ2-7; D might be TRBD2 (6 bases). CDR3 length equals 14 residues. Looked up from germline, CDR1 is SGHVS and CDR2 is FNYEAQ. V lost 5 bases to trimming and J lost 6 bases, with 17 bases between them. CDR3 coding DNA: TGTGCCAGCAGCGTTAGCGGAAGGTCCGCCGAGCAGTACTTC. Protein sequence: CASSVSGRSAEQYF.

This clone occurred a few times. The CDR3 DNA reads TGCAGCGTCGCCCCGACAGGGAATGGGCAGTACTTC. Translating gives CSVAPTGNGQYF. This chain joins TRBV29-1 and TRBJ2-7; TRBD1 aligns across 7 bases. The J segment lost 9 bases and the V segment lost 6 bases, leaving 11 bases of the junction unmatched. CDR1 and CDR2 from the germline V gene are SQVTM and ANQGSEA. This CDR3 is built from 12 residues.

This clone was observed a few times. DNA for the CDR3: TGTGCCAGCAGCTTAGGAGGGGGACAGGGGCGAGAGACCCAGTACTTC. Protein: CASSLGGGQGRETQYF. This chain joins TRBV11-3 and TRBJ2-5; 10 nucleotides line up with TRBD1. CDR1 SGHNT and CDR2 YENEEA come from the germline V gene. This CDR3 is 16 amino acids long. Trimming took 1 base from V and 4 from J; bases not matched to a gene: 6. The whole variable domain, filled in from reference TRBV11-3 and TRBJ2-5, reads EAGVVQSPRYKIIEKKQPVAFWCNPISGHNTLYWYLQNLGQGPELLIRYENEEAVDDSQLPKDRFSAERLKGVDSTLKIQPAELGDSAVYLCASSLGGGQGRETQYFGPGTRLLVL.

The chain carries TRBV5-1 and TRBJ1-2; D ambiguous. Germline CDR1 reads SGHRS; CDR2 reads YFSETQ. V was trimmed by 4 bases and J by 3 bases, leaving 25 bases between them. The CDR3 runs 18 residues. The CDR3 loop reads CASSGGGRISARYYGYTF. CDR3 DNA sequence: TGCGCCAGCAGCGGCGGAGGGAGAATCTCCGCCCGATACTATGGCTACACCTTC.

This chain uses TRBV21-1 with TRBJ2-3; the D segment call TRBD2 is taken from the table without a DNA check. TRBV21-1 counts as a pseudogene. The CDR3 totals 16 residues. For the CDR3, the DNA is TGTGCCAGCAGCAAAAAGCCCCACTCTGGGACTAGAATCGAGTATTTT. Its translation: CASSKKPHSGTRIEYF.